The rows below give T cell receptor beta chains drawn from one sample of a study of beta chain features in type 1 diabetes. TCRdb keeps only in-frame clones here, not all; method: immunoSEQ multiplex PCR. The profile shows around 99,000 clones, around 40% of them singletons. Sequenced material: stem cell memory CD4+ T cells from blood. These receptors all stem from a woman aged 18 to 35 in good health. Each CDR3 is given with its conserved first and last residue. Each record gives: D gene, V gene, clone size, J gene, CDR3 protein, CDR3 DNA. A D gene is named only where the DNA matches it firmly. Clone size is not always given. Where it is, it says once, few, many or a class for expanded clones.

.,TRBV11-2,.,TRBJ2-1,CASSSARGDYNEQFF,TGTGCCAGCAGCTCAGCCCGCGGAGACTACAATGAGCAGTTCTTC
.,TRBV7-9,.,TRBJ2-2,CASSSPPGGQSNTGELFF,TGTGCCAGCAGCTCCCCCCCGGGCGGACAGTCGAACACCGGGGAGCTGTTTTTT
.,TRBV5-6,.,TRBJ1-5,CASSRYRERVRNQPQHF,TGTGCCAGCAGCCGATACCGCGAGAGAGTACGCAATCAGCCCCAGCATTTT
TRBD1,TRBV5-8,.,TRBJ2-1,CASSLYTGGSYNEQFF,TGTGCCAGCAGCCTTTATACAGGGGGCTCCTACAATGAGCAGTTCTTC
TRBD1,TRBV27,.,TRBJ2-1,CASSSRDRAVNEQFF,TGTGCCAGCAGTTCCCGGGACAGGGCGGTCAATGAGCAGTTCTTC
TRBD1,TRBV5-1,.,TRBJ2-5,CASSRDWTGKGETQYF,TGCGCCAGCAGCCGTGATTGGACAGGGAAGGGAGAGACCCAGTACTTC
TRBD2,TRBV5-1,.,TRBJ2-1,CASSSLSSGTSYNEQFF,TGCGCCAGCAGCTCTCTGTCCAGCGGGACTTCGTACAATGAGCAGTTCTTC
.,TRBV7-2,.,TRBJ2-7,CASIQQGGPYEQYF,TGTGCCAGCATCCAACAGGGCGGCCCCTACGAGCAGTACTTC
.,TRBV7-9,.,TRBJ2-7,CASSSNRFDRNYHEQYF,TGTGCCAGCAGCTCCAACCGCTTTGACAGGAATTACCACGAGCAGTACTTC
TRBD1,TRBV6-5,.,TRBJ1-1,CASSWDRGNTEAFF,TGTGCCAGCAGTTGGGACAGGGGGAACACTGAAGCTTTCTTT
TRBD1,TRBV7-2,.,TRBJ2-7,CASSFGTGTYEQYF,TGTGCCAGCAGCTTCGGGACAGGGACCTACGAGCAGTACTTC
.,TRBV6-5,.,TRBJ2-7,CASKGEGGYEQYF,TGTGCCAGCAAGGGGGAGGGAGGGTACGAGCAGTACTTC
.,TRBV4-2,.,TRBJ2-7,CASSQGEGGTQTILREQYF,TGTGCCAGCAGCCAAGGAGAGGGCGGGACCCAGACGATACTACGAGAGCAGTACTTC
.,TRBV4-1,.,TRBJ2-5,CASSLRQQETQYF,TGCGCCAGCAGCCTAAGACAGCAAGAGACCCAGTACTTC
TRBD1,TRBV18,few,TRBJ2-3,CASSPRTGSTDTQYF,TGTGCCAGCTCACCGAGGACAGGTAGCACAGATACGCAGTATTTT
.,TRBV5-4,few,TRBJ2-7,CASSLGTSSYEQYF,TGTGCCAGCAGCTTGGGGACTTCCTCCTACGAGCAGTACTTC
.,TRBV7-8,few,TRBJ2-1,CASIGRPRDYNEQFF,TGTGCCAGCATCGGAAGACCCCGGGACTACAATGAGCAGTTCTTC
TRBD1,TRBV6-6,few,TRBJ1-2,CASILGGGQGHYGYTF,TGTGCCAGCATTCTCGGAGGGGGACAGGGCCACTATGGCTACACCTTC
.,TRBV27,.,TRBJ2-7,CASSELGPPYEQYF,TGTGCCAGCTCGGAACTGGGGCCACCTTACGAGCAGTACTTC
.,TRBV19,.,TRBJ2-5,CASSITRAAETQYF,TGTGCCAGTAGTATAACCCGAGCTGCGGAGACCCAGTACTTC
.,TRBV4-1,.,TRBJ1-1,CASSQDNRWPKTFF,TGCGCCAGCAGCCAAGATAACAGGTGGCCCAAGACTTTCTTT
TRBD1,TRBV6-5,.,TRBJ2-7,CASSSRQGVGEQYF,TGTGCCAGCAGTTCCCGACAGGGGGTGGGCGAGCAGTACTTC